This TCR beta chain was recovered during a study of multiple sclerosis patients with progressive multifocal leukoencephalopathy. Documented time point: before natalizumab initiation. Every listed patient previously received interferon beta; all PML patients were women. Points from the study as a whole: Expanded clones at PML onset predated and persisted through natalizumab therapy. In most PML patients, TRB repertoires appeared less diverse by entropy. Whether JC virus or general immunocompromise explains the findings remained unclear.

This clone was detected once. Its antigen is currently unknown. Germline CDR1 is MNHNS and CDR2 is SASEGT. This CDR3 is 12 amino acids long. Trimming removed 10 bases at V and 4 bases at J, with 11 bases between. Repertoires were generated with immunoSEQ multiplex PCR, while TCRdb's copy carries only in-frame clones and drops some. The data contain roughly 34,000 clones, over 75% of them singletons. The specimen was PBMCs. The gene calls are TRBV6-1 and TRBJ1-5; no reliable D call. This receptor was obtained from a human donor with multiple sclerosis. CDR3 residues: CAIHPGNQPQHF. The CDR3 DNA is TGTGCCATCCACCCGGGGAATCAGCCCCAGCATTTT.